This T cell receptor (beta chain) was profiled in a study of blood T cell repertoires in COVID-19. Study as a whole: Some COVID-19 samples were acute and others convalescent; all came from the United States, Italy and Spain.

Only in-frame clones appear in the TCRdb table, and some are missing; sequencing was by immunoSEQ multiplex PCR. Altogether 150,000 to 180,000 clones are present, roughly 88% being singletons, with the ten largest covering over 0.55%. The CDR3 is 14 residues long. The germline CDR1 and CDR2 sequences are MDHEN and SYDVKM. The germline V and J ends were trimmed by 7 bases and 8 bases, with 17 bases remaining between them. A Seattle source enrolled patients during active infection and followed them longitudinally. The sequence was obtained from a man aged 55 to 70 with COVID-19, enrolled during active disease. Sequencing was done on a sample of peripheral blood. The chain is built from TRBV28 and TRBJ1-4; no reliable D call. In nucleotides, the CDR3 is TGTGCCAGCACCCCCGGCGGGAGGGAAGAAAAACTGTTTTTT. This gives the protein CASTPGGREEKLFF.